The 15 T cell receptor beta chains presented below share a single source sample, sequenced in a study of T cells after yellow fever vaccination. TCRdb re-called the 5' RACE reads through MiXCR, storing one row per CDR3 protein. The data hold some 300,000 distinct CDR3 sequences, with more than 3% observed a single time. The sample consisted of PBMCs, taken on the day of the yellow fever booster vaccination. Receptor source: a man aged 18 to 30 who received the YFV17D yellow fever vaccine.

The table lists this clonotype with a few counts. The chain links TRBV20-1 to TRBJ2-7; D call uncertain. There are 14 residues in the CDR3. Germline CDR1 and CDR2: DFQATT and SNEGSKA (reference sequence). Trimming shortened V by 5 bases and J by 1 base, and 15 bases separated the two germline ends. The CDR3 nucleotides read TGCAGTGCTTCAAATCGAGGCTATTCCTACGAGCAGTACTTC. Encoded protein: CSASNRGYSYEQYF.

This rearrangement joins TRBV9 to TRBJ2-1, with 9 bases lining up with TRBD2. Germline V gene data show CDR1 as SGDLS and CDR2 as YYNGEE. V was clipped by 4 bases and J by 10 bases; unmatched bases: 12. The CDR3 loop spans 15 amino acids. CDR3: CASSSPGLAGPEQFF. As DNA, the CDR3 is TGTGCCAGCAGCTCTCCTGGGCTAGCGGGGCCGGAGCAGTTCTTC.

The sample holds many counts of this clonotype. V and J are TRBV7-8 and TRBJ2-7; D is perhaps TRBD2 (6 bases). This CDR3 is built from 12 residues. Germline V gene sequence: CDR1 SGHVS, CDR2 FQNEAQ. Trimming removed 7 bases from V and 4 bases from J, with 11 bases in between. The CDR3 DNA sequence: TGTGCCAGCAACCGACTAGGGTACGAGCAGTACTTC. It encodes CASNRLGYEQYF.

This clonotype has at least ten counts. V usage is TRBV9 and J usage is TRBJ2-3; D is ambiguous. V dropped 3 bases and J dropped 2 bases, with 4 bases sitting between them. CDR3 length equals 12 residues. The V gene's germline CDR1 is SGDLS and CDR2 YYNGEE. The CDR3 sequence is CASSGVTDTQYF. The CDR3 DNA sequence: TGTGCCAGCAGCGGGGTCACAGATACGCAGTATTTT.

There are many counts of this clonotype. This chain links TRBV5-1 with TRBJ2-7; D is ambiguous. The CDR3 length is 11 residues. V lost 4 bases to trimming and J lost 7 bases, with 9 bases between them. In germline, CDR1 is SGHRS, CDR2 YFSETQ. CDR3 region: CASSPLGEQYF. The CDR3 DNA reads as TGCGCCAGCAGCCCCCTCGGAGAGCAGTACTTC.

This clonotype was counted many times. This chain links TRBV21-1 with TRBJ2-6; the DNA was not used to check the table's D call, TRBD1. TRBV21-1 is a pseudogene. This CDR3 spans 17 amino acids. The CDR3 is CASSSEGESSGANVLTF. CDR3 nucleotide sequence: TGTGCCAGCAGCTCCGAAGGGGAGAGCTCTGGGGCCAACGTCCTGACTTTC.

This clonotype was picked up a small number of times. The CDR3 region has the DNA TGTGCCAGCAGCTTACCAGGACAGGGCGACTATGGCTACACCTTC. The encoded protein is CASSLPGQGDYGYTF. The rearrangement joins TRBV11-2 to TRBJ1-2; 8 bases are shared with TRBD1. Germline assignment: CDR1 SGHAT and CDR2 FQNNGV. This CDR3 comprises 15 residues. V lost 2 bases and J lost 3; bases outside the gene matches: 5. The complete variable domain, with remaining parts taken from reference TRBV11-2 and TRBJ1-2, reads EAGVAQSPRYKIIEKRQSVAFWCNPISGHATLYWYQQILGQGPKLLIQFQNNGVVDDSQLPKDRFSAERLKGVDSTLKIQPAKLEDSAVYLCASSLPGQGDYGYTFGSGTRLTVV.

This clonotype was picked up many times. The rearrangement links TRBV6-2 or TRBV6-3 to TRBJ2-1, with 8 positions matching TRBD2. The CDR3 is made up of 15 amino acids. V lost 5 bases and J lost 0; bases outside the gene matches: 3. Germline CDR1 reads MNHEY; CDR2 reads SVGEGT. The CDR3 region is CASSQLAVSYNEQFF. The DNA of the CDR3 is TGTGCCAGCAGTCAACTAGCGGTCTCCTACAATGAGCAGTTCTTC.

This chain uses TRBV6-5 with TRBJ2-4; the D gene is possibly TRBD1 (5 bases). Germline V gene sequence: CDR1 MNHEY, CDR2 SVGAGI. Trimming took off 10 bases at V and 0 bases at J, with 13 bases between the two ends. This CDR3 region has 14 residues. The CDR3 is CATRSQGAKNIQYF. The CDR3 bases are TGTGCCACCCGATCCCAGGGAGCCAAAAACATTCAGTACTTC.

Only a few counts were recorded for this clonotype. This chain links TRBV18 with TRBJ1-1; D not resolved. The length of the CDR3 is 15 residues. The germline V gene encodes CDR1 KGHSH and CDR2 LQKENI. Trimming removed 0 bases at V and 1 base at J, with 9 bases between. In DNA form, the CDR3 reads TGTGCCAGCTCACCACCGTCACAGAGGAACACTGAAGCTTTCTTT. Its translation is CASSPPSQRNTEAFF.

The CDR3 sequence is CASRPGTENTGELFF. The CDR3 nucleotides read TGTGCCAGCCGCCCCGGGACAGAGAACACCGGGGAGCTGTTTTTT. The gene calls are TRBV5-4 and TRBJ2-2; 7 bases are shared with TRBD1. The germline V gene has CDR1 SGHNT and CDR2 YYREEE (reference sequence). The V segment lost 7 bases and the J segment 1 base; nucleotides outside the gene matches: 7. The CDR3 contains 15 residues.

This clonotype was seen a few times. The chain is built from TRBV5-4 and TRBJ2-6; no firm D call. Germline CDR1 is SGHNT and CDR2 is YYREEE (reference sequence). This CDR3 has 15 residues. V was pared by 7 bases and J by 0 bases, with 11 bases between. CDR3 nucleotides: TGTGCCAGCGCAAGAGTTGGCTCTGGGGCCAACGTCCTGACTTTC. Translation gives CASARVGSGANVLTF.

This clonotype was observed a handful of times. In nucleotides, the CDR3 is TGTGCCAGCAGCTCGGACCCTTACGAGCAGTACTTC. This codes for CASSSDPYEQYF. The gene calls are TRBV7-9 and TRBJ2-7, with no clear D. The CDR3 extends over 12 amino acids. From germline, CDR1 is SEHNR and CDR2 FQNEAQ (reference sequence). Trimming stripped 4 bases from V and 4 bases from J, with 8 bases between.

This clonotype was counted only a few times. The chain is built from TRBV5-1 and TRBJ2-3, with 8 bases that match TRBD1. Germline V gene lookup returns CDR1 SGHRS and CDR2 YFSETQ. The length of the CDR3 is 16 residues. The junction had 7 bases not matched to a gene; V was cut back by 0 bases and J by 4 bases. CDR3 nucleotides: TGCGCCAGCAGCTTGGCCGCACAGGGGGTTTCAGATACGCAGTATTTT. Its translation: CASSLAAQGVSDTQYF.

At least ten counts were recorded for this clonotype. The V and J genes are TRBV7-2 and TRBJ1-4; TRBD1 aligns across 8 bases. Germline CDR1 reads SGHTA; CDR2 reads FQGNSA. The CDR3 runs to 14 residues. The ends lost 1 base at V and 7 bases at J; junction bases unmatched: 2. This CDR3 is CASSLGTGFEKLFF. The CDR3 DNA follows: TGTGCCAGCAGCTTAGGGACAGGGTTTGAAAAACTGTTTTTT.